This T cell receptor (beta chain) was captured in a study of T cells in Graves' hyperthyroidism and ophthalmopathy. Study findings and constraints: Separation of ophthalmopathy from stable hyperthyroidism was achieved by a 13 V-J model. Ophthalmopathy was model-predicted a median around 6.7 months pre-onset.

Patients showing uncontrolled infection, other autoimmune disease, pregnancy or lactation were ineligible. Details on this clonotype: What it recognizes is unknown.

The CDR3 consists of 10 residues. V shed 9 bases and J shed 6 bases, with 8 bases lying between them. Germline CDR1 and CDR2: MNHEY and SMNVEV (reference sequence). The TCR beta CDR3 regions underwent amplification using RNA transcripts as the source. With the HTBI primer set, the TCR CDR3 went through a first round of RT-PCR. TCRdb recomputed calls from the multiplex PCR reads with MiXCR, one row per CDR3 protein. The sample contains around 520,000 distinct CDR3 sequences, approximately 25% of which appear only once. This chain links TRBV27 with TRBJ1-1; D not resolved. Material: blood. The sequence derives from a woman aged 25-40 years with Graves' ophthalmopathy. CDR3 protein: CASRYAEAFF. The CDR3 DNA is TGTGCCAGTCGCTACGCTGAAGCTTTCTTT.